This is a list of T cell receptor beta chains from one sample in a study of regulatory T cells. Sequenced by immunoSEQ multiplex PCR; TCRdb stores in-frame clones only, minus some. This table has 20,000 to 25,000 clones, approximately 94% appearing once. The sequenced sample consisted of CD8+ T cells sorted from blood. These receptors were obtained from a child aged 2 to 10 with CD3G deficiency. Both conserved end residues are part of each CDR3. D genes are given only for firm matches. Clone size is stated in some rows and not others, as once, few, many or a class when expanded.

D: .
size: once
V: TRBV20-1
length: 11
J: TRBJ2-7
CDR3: CSARAGGVDQF
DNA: TGCAGTGCTAGAGCCGGTGGCGTCGATCAGTTC

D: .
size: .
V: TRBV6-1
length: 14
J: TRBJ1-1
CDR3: CASRLRIGGTEAFF
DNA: TGTGCCAGCAGACTCCGGATCGGGGGGACTGAAGCTTTCTTT

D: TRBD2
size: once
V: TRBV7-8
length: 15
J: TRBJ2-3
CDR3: CASSPAGAATDTQYF
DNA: TGTGCCAGCAGCCCAGCGGGAGCGGCGACAGATACGCAGTATTTT

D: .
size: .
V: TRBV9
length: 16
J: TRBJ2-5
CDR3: CASSDPVWGLQETQYF
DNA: TGTGCCAGCAGCGACCCCGTGTGGGGGCTCCAAGAGACCCAGTACTTC

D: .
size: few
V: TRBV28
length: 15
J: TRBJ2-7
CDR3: CASSLWVGTMKEQYF
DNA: TGTGCCAGCAGTTTATGGGTTGGGACGATGAAGGAGCAGTACTTC

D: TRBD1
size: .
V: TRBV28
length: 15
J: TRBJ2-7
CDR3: CASSRLPRGRYEQYF
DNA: TGTGCCAGCAGTCGACTCCCCAGGGGGCGCTACGAGCAGTACTTC

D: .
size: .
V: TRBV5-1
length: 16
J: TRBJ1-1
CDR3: CASSLGAGRGNTEAFF
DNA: TGCGCCAGCAGCTTGGGAGCTGGACGGGGGAACACTGAAGCTTTCTTT

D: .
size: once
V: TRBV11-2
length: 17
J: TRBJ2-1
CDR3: CASSLGAPRKGYNEQFF
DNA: TGTGCCAGCAGCTTAGGGGCCCCCCGGAAGGGCTACAATGAGCAGTTCTTC

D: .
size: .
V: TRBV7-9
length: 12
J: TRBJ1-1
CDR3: CASSSWNTEAFF
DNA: TGTGCCAGCAGCTCGTGGAACACTGAAGCTTTCTTT

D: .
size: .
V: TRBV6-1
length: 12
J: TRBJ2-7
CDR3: CASSEWTEEQYF
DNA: TGTGCCAGCAGTGAGTGGACAGAGGAGCAGTACTTC

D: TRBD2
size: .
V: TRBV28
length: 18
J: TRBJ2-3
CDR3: CASSSLQTSGRRTDTQYF
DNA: TGTGCCAGCAGTTCACTCCAGACTAGCGGGAGAAGGACAGATACGCAGTATTTT

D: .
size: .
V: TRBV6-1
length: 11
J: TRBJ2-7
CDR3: CASSAGEEQYF
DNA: TGTGCCAGCAGTGCAGGGGAAGAGCAGTACTTC

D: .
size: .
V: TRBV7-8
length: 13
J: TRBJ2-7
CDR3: CASSSAGSYEQYF
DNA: TGTGCCAGCAGCTCCGCAGGTTCCTACGAGCAGTACTTC

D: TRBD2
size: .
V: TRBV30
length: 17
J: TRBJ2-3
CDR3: CAWGYQAGGTLTDTQYF
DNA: TGTGCCTGGGGTTACCAAGCGGGAGGAACCCTAACAGATACGCAGTATTTT

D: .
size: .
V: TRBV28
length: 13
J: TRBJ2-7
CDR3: CASSLGVRYEQYF
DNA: TGTGCCAGCAGTTTAGGTGTACGCTACGAGCAGTACTTC

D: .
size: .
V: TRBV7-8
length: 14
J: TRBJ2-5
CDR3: CASSSTSPPETQYF
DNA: TGTGCCAGCAGCTCGACTAGTCCACCGGAGACCCAGTACTTC

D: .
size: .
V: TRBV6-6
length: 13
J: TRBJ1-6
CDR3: CASSYLVASPLHF
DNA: TGTGCCAGCAGTTACTTAGTGGCCTCACCCCTCCACTTT

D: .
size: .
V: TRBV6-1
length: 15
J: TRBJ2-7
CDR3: CASRMGRKSSYEQYF
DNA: TGTGCCAGCAGGATGGGACGCAAAAGCTCCTACGAGCAGTACTTC

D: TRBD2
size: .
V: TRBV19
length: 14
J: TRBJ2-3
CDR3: CASSGLGGTDTQYF
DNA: TGTGCCAGTAGCGGACTAGGGGGCACAGATACGCAGTATTTT

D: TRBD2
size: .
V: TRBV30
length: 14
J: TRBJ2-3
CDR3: CAWSSLAGTDTQYF
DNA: TGTGCCTGGAGTTCTTTAGCGGGAACAGATACGCAGTATTTT

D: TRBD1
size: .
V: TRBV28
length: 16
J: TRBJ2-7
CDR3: CASSAPRDRDSYEQYF
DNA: TGTGCCAGCAGTGCCCCCCGGGACAGGGATTCCTACGAGCAGTACTTC

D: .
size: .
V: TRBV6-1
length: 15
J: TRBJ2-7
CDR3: CASRVTGLLSYEQYF
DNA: TGTGCCAGCAGGGTTACAGGTTTACTCTCCTACGAGCAGTACTTC

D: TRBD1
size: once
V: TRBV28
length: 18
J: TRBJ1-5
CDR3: CASSPLGGTGGRGQPQHF
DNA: TGTGCCAGCAGTCCCCTCGGAGGGACAGGGGGCCGCGGACAGCCCCAGCATTTT

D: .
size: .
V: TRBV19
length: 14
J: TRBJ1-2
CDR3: CASSPGETNYGYTF
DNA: TGTGCCAGTAGTCCGGGGGAAACTAACTATGGCTACACCTTC

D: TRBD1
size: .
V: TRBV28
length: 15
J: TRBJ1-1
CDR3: CASRSGTGVRTEAFF
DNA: TGTGCCAGCAGGTCCGGGACAGGGGTTCGCACTGAAGCTTTCTTT

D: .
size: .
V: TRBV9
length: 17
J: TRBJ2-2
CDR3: CASSPGIRSQVGGELFF
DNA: TGTGCCAGCAGCCCCGGTATCAGGAGTCAAGTTGGCGGGGAGCTGTTTTTT

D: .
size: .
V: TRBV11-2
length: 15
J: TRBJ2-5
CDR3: CASSLMPGRGETQYF
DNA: TGTGCCAGCAGCTTAATGCCCGGGAGAGGGGAGACCCAGTACTTC

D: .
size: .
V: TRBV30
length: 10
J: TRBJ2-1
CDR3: CAWGHNEQFF
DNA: TGTGCCTGGGGCCACAATGAGCAGTTCTTC

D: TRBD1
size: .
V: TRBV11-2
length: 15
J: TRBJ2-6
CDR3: CASSRTGMGANVLTF
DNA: TGTGCCAGCAGCCGGACAGGGATGGGGGCCAACGTCCTGACTTTC

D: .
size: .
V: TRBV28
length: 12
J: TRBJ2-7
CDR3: CASSLRGYEQYF
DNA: TGTGCCAGCAGCCTCAGGGGATACGAGCAGTACTTC

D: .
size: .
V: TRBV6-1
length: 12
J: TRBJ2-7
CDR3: CASSSSLYEQYF
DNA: TGTGCCAGCAGTTCTAGTCTCTACGAGCAGTACTTC

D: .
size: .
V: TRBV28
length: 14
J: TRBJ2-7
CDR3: CASTPRGGPYEQYF
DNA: TGTGCCAGCACTCCGCGGGGAGGTCCCTACGAGCAGTACTTC

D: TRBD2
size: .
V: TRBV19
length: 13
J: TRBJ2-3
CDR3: CASSIIAGDTQYF
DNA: TGTGCCAGTAGTATAATAGCGGGAGATACGCAGTATTTT

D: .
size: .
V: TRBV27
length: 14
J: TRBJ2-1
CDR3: CASSLGLYYNEQFF
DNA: TGTGCCAGCAGTTTGGGACTTTATTACAATGAGCAGTTCTTC

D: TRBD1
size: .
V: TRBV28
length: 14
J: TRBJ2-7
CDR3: CASSGTGPYYEQYF
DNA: TGTGCCAGCAGTGGGACAGGCCCCTACTACGAGCAGTACTTC

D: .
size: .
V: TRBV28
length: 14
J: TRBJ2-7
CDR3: CASSVSGLGYEQYF
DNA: TGTGCCAGCAGTGTCTCGGGGTTGGGCTACGAGCAGTACTTC

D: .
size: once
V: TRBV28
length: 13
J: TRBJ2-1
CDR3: CASSLRTDEAQFF
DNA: TGTGCCAGCAGCCTAAGGACCGACGAAGCGCAGTTCTTC

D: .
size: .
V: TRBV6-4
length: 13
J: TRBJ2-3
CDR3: CAPTDPSTDTQYF
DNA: TGTGCCCCCACAGACCCTAGCACAGATACGCAGTATTTT

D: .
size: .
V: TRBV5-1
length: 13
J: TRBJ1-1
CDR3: CASRSGGGTEAFF
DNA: TGCGCCAGCAGATCCGGGGGAGGCACTGAAGCTTTCTTT

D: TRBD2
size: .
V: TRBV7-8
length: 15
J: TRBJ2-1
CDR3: CASSLAGLVYNEQFF
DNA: TGTGCCAGCAGCTTAGCGGGACTAGTCTACAATGAGCAGTTCTTC

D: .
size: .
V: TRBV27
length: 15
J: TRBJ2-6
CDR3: CASSSGPGGANVLTF
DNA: TGTGCCAGCAGTTCGGGACCGGGCGGGGCCAACGTCCTGACTTTC

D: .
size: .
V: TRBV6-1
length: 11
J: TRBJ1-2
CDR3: CASSAGYGYTF
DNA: TGTGCCAGCAGTGCAGGCTATGGCTACACCTTC

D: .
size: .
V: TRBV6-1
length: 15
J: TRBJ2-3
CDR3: CASSDRRNRTDTQYF
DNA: TGTGCCAGCAGTGATAGGCGGAATCGCACAGATACGCAGTATTTT

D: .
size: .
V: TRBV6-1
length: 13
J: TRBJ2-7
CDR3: CASSQTEWYEQYF
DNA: TGTGCCAGCTCCCAGACAGAGTGGTACGAGCAGTACTTC

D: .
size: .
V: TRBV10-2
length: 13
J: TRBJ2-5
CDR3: CASSGGVRETQYF
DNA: TGCGCCAGCAGTGGAGGGGTCAGGGAGACCCAGTACTTC

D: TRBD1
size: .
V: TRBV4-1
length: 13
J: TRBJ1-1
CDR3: CASSEHRGIEAFF
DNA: TGCGCCAGCAGCGAACACAGGGGTATTGAAGCTTTCTTT

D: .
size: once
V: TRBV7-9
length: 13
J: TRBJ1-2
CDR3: CASSLQQGEGYTF
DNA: TGTGCCAGCAGCTTACAACAGGGAGAGGGCTACACCTTC

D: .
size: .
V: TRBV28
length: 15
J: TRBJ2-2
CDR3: CASSLASARTGELFF
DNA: TGTGCCAGCAGTTTAGCTAGCGCACGCACCGGGGAGCTGTTTTTT

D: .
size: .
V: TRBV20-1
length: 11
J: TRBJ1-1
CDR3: CSASPNTEAFF
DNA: TGCAGTGCTAGCCCTAACACTGAAGCTTTCTTT

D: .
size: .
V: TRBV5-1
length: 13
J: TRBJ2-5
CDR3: CASSLEGEETQYF
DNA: TGCGCCAGCAGCTTGGAAGGGGAAGAGACCCAGTACTTC

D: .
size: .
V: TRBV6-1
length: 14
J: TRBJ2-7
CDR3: CASSELDAFYEQYF
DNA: TGTGCCAGCAGTGAACTCGACGCGTTCTACGAGCAGTACTTC

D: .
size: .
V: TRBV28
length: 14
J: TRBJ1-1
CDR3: CASSLGMRGGEAFF
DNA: TGTGCCAGCAGTTTGGGGATGAGGGGTGGTGAAGCTTTCTTT

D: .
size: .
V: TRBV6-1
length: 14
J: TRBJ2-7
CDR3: CASSETQGSVEQYF
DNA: TGTGCCAGCAGTGAAACTCAGGGGTCGGTGGAGCAGTACTTC

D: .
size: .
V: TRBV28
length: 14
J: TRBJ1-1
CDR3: CASKRPSGNTEAFF
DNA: TGTGCCAGCAAGCGACCCTCCGGGAACACTGAAGCTTTCTTT

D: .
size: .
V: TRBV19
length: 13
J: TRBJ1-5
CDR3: CASSYRGDQPQHF
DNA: TGTGCCAGTAGTTATAGGGGTGATCAGCCCCAGCATTTT

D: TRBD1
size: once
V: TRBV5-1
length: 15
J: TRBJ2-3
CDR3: CASSTGQGLDDTQYF
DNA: TGCGCCAGCTCTACGGGACAGGGCTTGGATGATACGCAGTATTTT

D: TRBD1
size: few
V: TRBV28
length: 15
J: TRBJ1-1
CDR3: CASGGTGKLYTEAFF
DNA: TGTGCCAGCGGGGGGACAGGGAAGCTTTACACTGAAGCTTTCTTT

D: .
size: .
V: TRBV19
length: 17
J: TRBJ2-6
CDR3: CASTFFHSDSGANVLTF
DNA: TGTGCCAGTACCTTCTTCCACTCGGACTCTGGGGCCAACGTCCTGACTTTC

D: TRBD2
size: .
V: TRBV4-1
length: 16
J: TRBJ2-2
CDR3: CASSQEGGGTAGELFF
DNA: TGCGCCAGCAGCCAAGAAGGCGGGGGTACTGCCGGGGAGCTGTTTTTT